One sample yielded the 18 T cell receptor beta chains listed below, sequenced in a study of T cells after yellow fever vaccination. TCRdb recomputed calls from the 5' RACE reads with MiXCR, one row per CDR3 protein. The repertoire holds roughly 340,000 distinct CDR3 sequences, with 8.7% as singletons. The specimen comprised PBMCs, sampled on the day of the first yellow fever vaccination. The receptors were sampled from a young man who received the YFV17D yellow fever vaccine.

This clonotype was seen a few times. V is TRBV20-1 and J is TRBJ1-6; no firm D call. Trimming took off 1 base at V and 6 bases at J, with 4 bases between the two ends. CDR3 length equals 12 residues. Germline values: CDR1 DFQATT, CDR2 SNEGSKA (reference sequence). The DNA of the CDR3 is TGCAGTGCTAGAGGGACTAATTCACCCCTCCACTTT. It is translated as CSARGTNSPLHF.

The V call is TRBV12-3 or TRBV12-4, the J call TRBJ1-2; D is perhaps TRBD1 (6 bases). Trimming took 4 bases from V and 3 from J, leaving 21 bases between them. This CDR3 has 17 amino acids. The CDR3 nucleotides read TGTGCCAGCAGTTCCGACCGGTGGGGGGGGGCAGACTATGGCTACACCTTC. Translating it yields CASSSDRWGGADYGYTF.

This clonotype was seen a few times. This chain links TRBV19 with TRBJ1-5, with D maybe TRBD1 (5 bases). CDR3 length: 16 amino acids. Germline V gene lookup returns CDR1 LNHDA and CDR2 SQIVND (reference sequence). V was shortened by 9 bases and J by 11 bases, with 29 bases between the two germline ends. The CDR3 sequence is CASSNNTGTARVTQHF. CDR3 nucleotides: TGTGCCAGCAGCAATAACACCGGGACGGCGAGGGTGACCCAGCATTTT.

This clonotype was recorded a few times. The rearrangement uses TRBV7-3 and TRBJ2-3; D is undetermined. In germline, CDR1 is SGHTA, CDR2 FQGTGA. The CDR3 sequence is 12 residues long. The V end was cut by 5 bases, the J end by 13 bases, with 16 bases between. The CDR3 bases are TGTGCCAGCAGCCCTCTTGGCCCCTCTGAGTATTTT. It specifies CASSPLGPSEYF.

With respect to this clonotype: The CDR3 does not close with the conserved phenylalanine or tryptophan, likely indicating a read error. Because the CDR3's place on the DNA is in doubt, the DNA is left out and the CDR3 is given as listed by TCRdb. V is TRBV19 and J is TRBJ2-3; the D call TRBD1 from the table was never checked on the DNA. The CDR3 is 11 amino acids long, termini counted. Germline CDR1 LNHDA, CDR2 SQIVND (reference sequence). CDR3 region: CASSARTGGYN.

The chain uses TRBV4-1 and TRBJ2-1, with D uncertain. The CDR3 consists of 11 residues. Trimming removed 5 bases from V and 6 bases from J, with 5 bases in between. Germline CDR1 is MGHRA and CDR2 is YSYEKL. The CDR3 bases are TGCGCCAGCAGCTACTTCAATGAGCAGTTCTTC. Amino acid sequence: CASSYFNEQFF.

This clonotype was observed many times. The CDR3, as DNA: TGTGCCAGCAGTTATGGACGGCGGGAAGAGACCCAGTACTTC. Amino acids: CASSYGRREETQYF. This chain links TRBV6-5 with TRBJ2-5, with D maybe TRBD2 (5 bases). V was cut by 3 bases and J by 3 bases, with 11 bases left in between. The CDR3 sequence is 14 residues long. From germline, CDR1 is MNHEY and CDR2 SVGAGI.

V gene TRBV6-1 combines with J gene TRBJ1-5, with 7 bases fitting TRBD1. CDR3 length: 15 amino acids. The V and J ends lost 7 bases and 3 bases, in that order; junction bases with no gene match: 9. From germline, CDR1 is MNHNS and CDR2 SASEGT. This CDR3 reads CASNEGGQPNQPQHF. CDR3 in DNA: TGTGCCAGCAACGAAGGGGGACAGCCCAATCAGCCCCAGCATTTT.

A few counts support this clonotype. The chain employs TRBV20-1 and TRBJ2-7, with D uncertain. CDR3 size: 10 residues. Germline CDR1 and CDR2: DFQATT and SNEGSKA (reference sequence). Trimming shortened V by 3 bases and J by 2 bases, and 2 bases separated the two germline ends. The CDR3 DNA sequence: TGCAGTGCTAGTGCCTACGAGCAGTACGTC. Its protein is CSASAYEQYV.

This clonotype was detected a few times. The CDR3 nucleotides read TGCGCCAGCAGCCAAGATACGGGGGTGCGGGCTGAAGCTTTCTTT. Its protein is CASSQDTGVRAEAFF. The V gene is TRBV4-3, the J gene TRBJ1-1, with D possibly TRBD1 on 5 matching bases. The germline gives CDR1 LGHNA, CDR2 YSLEER. Trimming stripped 0 bases from V and 6 bases from J, with 14 bases between. CDR3 length: 15 amino acids.

This clonotype came up many times. V and J are TRBV20-1 and TRBJ1-1; D gene uncertain. With 0 bases removed from V and 4 bases from J, the gap between germline ends came to 9 bases. There are 13 residues in the CDR3. CDR1 is DFQATT and CDR2 is SNEGSKA in the germline V gene (reference sequence). The CDR3 sequence is CSARDPVGTEAFF. The CDR3 DNA sequence: TGCAGTGCTAGAGATCCCGTGGGCACTGAAGCTTTCTTT.

This clonotype has at least ten counts. This chain uses TRBV12-3 or TRBV12-4 with TRBJ2-5; 7 bases align to TRBD1. V lost 6 bases to trimming and J lost 2 bases; unmatched junction nucleotides: 15. The CDR3 is 17 amino acids. DNA for the CDR3: TGTGCCAGCAGACCACCCAGACAGGGAATGCCTCAAGAGACCCAGTACTTC. Residues: CASRPPRQGMPQETQYF.

In regard to this clonotype: This may stem from a read error, because a much larger clone lies one nucleotide away. The CDR3 nucleotides are TGTGCCAGCAGGGAAGCGGGCCAAGAGACCCAGTACTTC. Translating it yields CASREAGQETQYF. This rearrangement joins TRBV27 to TRBJ2-5; tentatively, D is TRBD2 (6 bases). CDR3 size: 13 residues. CDR1 is MNHEY, CDR2 SMNVEV, per germline (reference sequence). V was pared by 6 bases and J by 1 base, with 9 bases between.

This clonotype was detected a few times. V gene TRBV5-4 combines with J gene TRBJ1-6; the D is unclear. The CDR3 runs to 13 residues. The germline V gene encodes CDR1 SGHNT and CDR2 YYREEE (reference sequence). V dropped 4 bases and J dropped 10 bases, with 12 bases sitting between them. The CDR3 sequence is CASSRAVGSPLHF. CDR3 in DNA: TGTGCCAGCAGCCGTGCGGTCGGGTCACCCCTCCACTTT.

J is TRBJ1-1 and V is TRBV25-1; D not certain. Trimming took 3 bases from V and 0 from J, leaving 8 bases between them. Germline V gene sequence: CDR1 MGHDK, CDR2 SYGVNS. The CDR3 contains 14 residues. The CDR3 DNA follows: TGTGCCAGCAGTGAGAAGAGCATGAACACTGAAGCTTTCTTT. Protein product: CASSEKSMNTEAFF.

V and J are TRBV4-2 and TRBJ1-4; no clear D. CDR1 is LGHNA and CDR2 is YNFKEQ in the germline V gene. Trimming removed 5 bases at V and 8 bases at J, with 12 bases between. The CDR3 spans 13 residues. Written as DNA, the CDR3 is TGTGCCAGCAGCTACGGTGAGGCGGAAAAACTGTTTTTT. Its protein product is CASSYGEAEKLFF.

The V gene is TRBV6-1, the J gene TRBJ2-5; tentative D call: TRBD2 (7 bases). Trimming removed 6 bases from V and 2 bases from J, with 16 bases in between. The germline V gene has CDR1 MNHNS and CDR2 SASEGT. The CDR3 covers 15 residues. Written as DNA, the CDR3 is TGTGCCAGCAGCACTTCTGGGGGGGCACAAGAGACCCAGTACTTC. This codes for CASSTSGGAQETQYF.

This clonotype appeared a few times. CDR3: CASSSPSGGIGELFF. CDR3 DNA sequence: TGCGCCAGCAGTTCCCCTAGCGGGGGAATCGGGGAGCTGTTTTTT. This sequence joins TRBV5-1 and TRBJ2-2; 10 bases match TRBD2. Germline CDR1 is SGHRS and CDR2 is YFSETQ. This CDR3 region has 15 residues. The ends lost 5 bases at V and 7 bases at J; junction bases unmatched: 8.